The clone carrying this TCR beta chain was counted at least ten times. What it recognizes is unknown. This entry comes from a study of CD8 T cells in ankylosing spondylitis. Construction of TCR beta libraries was performed using quantitative 5'-RACE with molecular barcodes. TCRdb fed the 5' RACE reads into MiXCR, producing one record per CDR3 protein. Among fewer than 50,000 distinct CDR3 sequences listed, approximately 10% were seen once. Overall study findings and caveats: From matched ankylosing spondylitis synovial fluid, disease-linked clones were reportedly recovered at significantly enriched levels. A TCR beta motif made of fewer than 10 highly homologous variants seemed typical of ankylosing spondylitis blood.

The germline CDR1 and CDR2 sequences are MDHEN and SYDVKM. V was clipped by 5 bases and J by 4 bases; unmatched bases: 7. There are 15 residues in the CDR3. This sequence originates from a male donor with ankylosing spondylitis or in good health (not recorded which). The sequenced material came from blood, either unsorted or a sorted T cell fraction (not recorded which). The V gene is TRBV28, the J gene TRBJ1-4, with 7 bases fitting TRBD1. CDR3 in amino acids: CASSPRGTVNEKLFF. CDR3 DNA: TGTGCCAGCAGTCCCAGGGGGACAGTTAATGAAAAACTGTTTTTT.